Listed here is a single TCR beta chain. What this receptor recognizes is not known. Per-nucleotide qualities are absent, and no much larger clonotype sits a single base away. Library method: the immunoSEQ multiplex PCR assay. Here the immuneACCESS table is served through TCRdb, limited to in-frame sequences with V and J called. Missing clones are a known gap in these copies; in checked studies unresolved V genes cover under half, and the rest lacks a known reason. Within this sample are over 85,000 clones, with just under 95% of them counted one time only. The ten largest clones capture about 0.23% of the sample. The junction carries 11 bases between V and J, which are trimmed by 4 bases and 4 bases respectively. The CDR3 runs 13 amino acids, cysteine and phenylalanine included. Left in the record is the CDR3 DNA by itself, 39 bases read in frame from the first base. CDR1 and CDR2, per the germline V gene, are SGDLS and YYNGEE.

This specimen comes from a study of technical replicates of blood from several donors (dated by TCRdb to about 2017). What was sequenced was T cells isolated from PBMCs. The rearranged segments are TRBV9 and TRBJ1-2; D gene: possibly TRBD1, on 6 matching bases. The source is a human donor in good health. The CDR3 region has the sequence CASSTTGVYGYTF. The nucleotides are TGTGCCAGCAGCACGACAGGTGTCTATGGCTACACCTTC.